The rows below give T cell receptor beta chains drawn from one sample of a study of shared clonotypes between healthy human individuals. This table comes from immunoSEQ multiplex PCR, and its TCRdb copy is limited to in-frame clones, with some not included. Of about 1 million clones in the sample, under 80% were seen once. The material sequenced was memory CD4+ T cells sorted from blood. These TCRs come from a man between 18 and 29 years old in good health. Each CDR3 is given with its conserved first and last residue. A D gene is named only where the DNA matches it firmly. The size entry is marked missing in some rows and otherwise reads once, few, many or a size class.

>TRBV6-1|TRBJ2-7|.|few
TGTGCCACCAAGGGGGATTCCTACGAGCAGTACTTC
CATKGDSYEQYF
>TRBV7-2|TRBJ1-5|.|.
TGTGCCAGCAGCTTCGACAGCTACAATCAGCCCCAGCATTTT
CASSFDSYNQPQHF
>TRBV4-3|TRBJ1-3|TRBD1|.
TGCGCCAGCAGCCAAGATTGGGGACAGCTAAGCTCTGGAAACACCATATATTTT
CASSQDWGQLSSGNTIYF
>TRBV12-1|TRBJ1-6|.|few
TGTGCCCTAGACAGTGCGACCTCACCCCTCCACTTT
CALDSATSPLHF
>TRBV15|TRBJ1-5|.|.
TGTGCCACCAGCAGAGGGGGAAGCCCGAATCAGCCCCAGCATTTT
CATSRGGSPNQPQHF
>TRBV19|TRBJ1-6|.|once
TGTGCCAGTAGTTCAGACTCCGGTGGCAATTCACCCCTCCACTTT
CASSSDSGGNSPLHF
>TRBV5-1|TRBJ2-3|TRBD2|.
TGCGCCAGCAGTCCGGGCGGGAGTATACCCACAGATACGCAGTATTTT
CASSPGGSIPTDTQYF
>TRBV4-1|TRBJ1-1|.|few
TGCGCCAGCAGCACCCAGGGAGGGGCGTCAGTGGTAGCTTTCTTT
CASSTQGGASVVAFF
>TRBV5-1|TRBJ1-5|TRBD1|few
TGCGCCAGCAGCTTGGAGGGACAGGTAAATCAGCCCCAGCATTTT
CASSLEGQVNQPQHF
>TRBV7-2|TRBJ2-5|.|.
TGTGCCAGCAGCCGCTCTGATGGCCAAGAGACCCAGTACTTC
CASSRSDGQETQYF
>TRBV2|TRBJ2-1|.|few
TGTGCCAGCGGATCAGGGGTGGACAATGAGCAGTTCTTC
CASGSGVDNEQFF
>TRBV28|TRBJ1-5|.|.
TGTGCCAGCAGTTTAAGGAAAGGGGGCAATCAGCCCCAGCATTTT
CASSLRKGGNQPQHF
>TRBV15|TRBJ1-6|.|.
TGTGCCACCAGCAGGTTGTTGAGTTATAATTCACCCCTCCACTTT
CATSRLLSYNSPLHF
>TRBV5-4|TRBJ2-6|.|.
TGTGCCAGCAGTCCAAGGGGCGGGGCCAACGTCCTGACTTTC
CASSPRGGANVLTF
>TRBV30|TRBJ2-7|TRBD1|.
TGTGCCTGGAGTGTTACAGGGGGCCACGAGCAGTACTTC
CAWSVTGGHEQYF
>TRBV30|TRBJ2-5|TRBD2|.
TGTGCCTGGGTGGGGACTAGCGGGATGAGAGAGACCCAGTACTTC
CAWVGTSGMRETQYF
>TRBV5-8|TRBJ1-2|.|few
TGTGCCAGCAGCTCTAACGGCTACACCTTC
CASSSNGYTF
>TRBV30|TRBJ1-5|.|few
TGTGCCTGGAACCGGGGGCCTCAACAGCCCCAGCATTTT
CAWNRGPQQPQHF
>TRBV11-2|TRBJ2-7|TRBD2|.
TGTGCCAGCAGCGTGACTAGCGGGGGTAGCTCCTACGAGCAGTACTTC
CASSVTSGGSSYEQYF
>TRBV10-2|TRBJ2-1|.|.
TGCGCCAGCAGTTTAGGGGGTGGGGGTGAGAATGAGCAGTTCTTC
CASSLGGGGENEQFF
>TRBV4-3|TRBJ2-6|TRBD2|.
TGCGCCAGCAGCCAAGAGGGACTAGCTGGGGCCAACGTCCTGACTTTC
CASSQEGLAGANVLTF
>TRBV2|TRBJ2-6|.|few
TGTGCCAGCAGTGAAACCTCTGGGGCCAACGTCCTGACTTTC
CASSETSGANVLTF
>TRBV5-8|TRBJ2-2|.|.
TGTGCCAGCAGCTTTCAGGGGCGAACATACGGGGAGCTGTTTTTT
CASSFQGRTYGELFF
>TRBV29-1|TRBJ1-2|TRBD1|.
TGCAGCGTTGAGAAGACAGGGGGCGAATATGGCTACACCTTC
CSVEKTGGEYGYTF
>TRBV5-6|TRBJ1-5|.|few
TGTGCCAGCAGCTCAACCGGGACCGTCACACAGCCCCAGCATTTT
CASSSTGTVTQPQHF
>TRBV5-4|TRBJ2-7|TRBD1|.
TGTGCCAGCAGCCACGGGACAGCTACCTACGAGCAGTACTTC
CASSHGTATYEQYF
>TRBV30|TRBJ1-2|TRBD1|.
TGTGCCTGGGGGCGGACAGGGAGCGGGTTTGGCTACACCTTC
CAWGRTGSGFGYTF
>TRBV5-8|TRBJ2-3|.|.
TGTGCCAGCAGCCCCCGAACAGATACGCAGTATTTT
CASSPRTDTQYF
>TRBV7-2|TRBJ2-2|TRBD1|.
TGTGCCAGCAGCTCTAAACAGGGGGCGAACACCGGGGAGCTGTTTTTT
CASSSKQGANTGELFF
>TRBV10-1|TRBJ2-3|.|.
TGCGCCAGCAGCGAAAGGGGGGACGGGGATACGCAGTATTTT
CASSERGDGDTQYF
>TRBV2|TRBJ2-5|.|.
TGTGCCAGCAGAACTCCAGGGGCGGGGGAGACCCAGTACTTC
CASRTPGAGETQYF
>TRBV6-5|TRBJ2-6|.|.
TGTGCCAGCAGTTCTCATTCTGGGGCCAACGTCCTGACTTTC
CASSSHSGANVLTF
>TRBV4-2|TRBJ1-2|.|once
TGTGCCAGCAGCCTAACTACCGCCGAGGGGCTTGGCTACACCTTC
CASSLTTAEGLGYTF
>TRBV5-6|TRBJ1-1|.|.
TGTGCCAGCAGACAGGCGAACACTGAAGCTTTCTTT
CASRQANTEAFF
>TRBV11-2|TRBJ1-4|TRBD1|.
TGTGCCAGCAGCTTAGGACAGGGGGCAACTAATGAAAAACTGTTTTTT
CASSLGQGATNEKLFF
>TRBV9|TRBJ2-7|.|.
TGTGCCAGCAGCGTATCAGGGAACGAGCAGTACTTC
CASSVSGNEQYF
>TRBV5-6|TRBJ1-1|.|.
TGTGCCAGCAGCTGGGGTCGTGGACTGAACACTGAAGCTTTCTTT
CASSWGRGLNTEAFF
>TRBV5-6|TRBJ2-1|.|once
TGTGCCAGCACCACATTCAAGCGGGACATCAATGAGCAGTTCTTC
CASTTFKRDINEQFF
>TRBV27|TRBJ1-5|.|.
TGTGCCAGCAGTTTATCGGGAGTTGGAAGCAATCAGCCCCAGCATTTT
CASSLSGVGSNQPQHF
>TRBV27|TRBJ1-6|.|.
TGTGCCAGCAATCAGTCGGAACTCCTCTCCTATAATTCACCCCTCCACTTT
CASNQSELLSYNSPLHF
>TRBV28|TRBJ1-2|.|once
TGTGCCAGCAGTTTGGTACAGTACCCCGGCTACACCTTC
CASSLVQYPGYTF
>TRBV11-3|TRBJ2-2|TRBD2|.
TGTGCCAGCAGCCACGGACTAGCGTGTAGAGTAAACACCGGGGAGCTGTTTTTT
CASSHGLACRVNTGELFF
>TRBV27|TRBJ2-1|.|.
TGTGCCAGCAGTTACGGGACCCAGTCCTACAATGAGCAGTTCTTC
CASSYGTQSYNEQFF
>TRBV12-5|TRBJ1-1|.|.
TGTGCTAGTGTTGGGCAGCCGAACACTGAAGCTTTCTTT
CASVGQPNTEAFF
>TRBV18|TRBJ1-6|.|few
TGTGCCAGCTCACCGCGGAACTCACCCCTCCACTTT
CASSPRNSPLHF
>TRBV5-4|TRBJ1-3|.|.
TGTGCCAGCAGCTTCGGGGCAGGTGGAAACACCATATATTTT
CASSFGAGGNTIYF
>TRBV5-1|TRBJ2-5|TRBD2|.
TGCGCCAGCAGTTCCCTAGCGGGTGCACAAGAGACCCAGTACTTC
CASSSLAGAQETQYF
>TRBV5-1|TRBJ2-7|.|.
TGCGCCAGCAGCTCCGGCAGCTCCTACGAGCAGTACTTC
CASSSGSSYEQYF
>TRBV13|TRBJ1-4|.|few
TGTGCCAGCAGTGCCGCCGGCGGGGGGGAAAAACTGTTTTTT
CASSAAGGGEKLFF
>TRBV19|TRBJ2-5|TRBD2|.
TGTGCCAGTAGTATAACAGCGGGAGGGCCGAGGGAGACCCAGTACTTC
CASSITAGGPRETQYF
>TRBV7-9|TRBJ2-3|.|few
TGTGCCAGCAGCTTAGTGGGAGGCCCAGATACGCAGTATTTT
CASSLVGGPDTQYF
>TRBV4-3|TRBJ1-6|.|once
TGCGCCAGCAGCCAAGATGTAGGGCTCCGACAGGAGCCTTCACCCCTCCACTTT
CASSQDVGLRQEPSPLHF
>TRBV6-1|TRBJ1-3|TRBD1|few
TGTGCCAGCAGTGGGACAGGGGGAAACACCATATATTTT
CASSGTGGNTIYF
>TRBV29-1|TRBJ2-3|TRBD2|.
TGCAGCGTTGCGAAGCGGGGGCTAGCAGATACGCAGTATTTT
CSVAKRGLADTQYF
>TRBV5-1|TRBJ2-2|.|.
TGCGCCAGCAGCCCTCGAGGCGGGACAGCTACTCACACCGGGGAGCTGTTTTTT
CASSPRGGTATHTGELFF